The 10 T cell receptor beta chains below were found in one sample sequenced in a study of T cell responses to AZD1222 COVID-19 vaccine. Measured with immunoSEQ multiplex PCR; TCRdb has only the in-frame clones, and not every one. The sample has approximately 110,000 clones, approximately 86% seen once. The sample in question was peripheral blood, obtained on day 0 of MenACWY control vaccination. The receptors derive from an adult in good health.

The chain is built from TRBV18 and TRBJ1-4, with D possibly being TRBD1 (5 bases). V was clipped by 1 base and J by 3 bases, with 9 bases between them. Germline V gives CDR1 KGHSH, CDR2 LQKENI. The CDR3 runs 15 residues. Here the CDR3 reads CASSPQGTPNEKLFF. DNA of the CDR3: TGTGCCAGCTCACCACAGGGGACGCCTAATGAAAAACTGTTTTTT.

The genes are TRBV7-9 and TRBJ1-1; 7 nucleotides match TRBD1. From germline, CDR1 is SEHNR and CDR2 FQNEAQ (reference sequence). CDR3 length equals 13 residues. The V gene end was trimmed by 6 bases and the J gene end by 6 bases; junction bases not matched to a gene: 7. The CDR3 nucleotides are TGTGCCAGCAGTTCAGGGGGGACAGCTGAAGCTTTCTTT. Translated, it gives CASSSGGTAEAFF.

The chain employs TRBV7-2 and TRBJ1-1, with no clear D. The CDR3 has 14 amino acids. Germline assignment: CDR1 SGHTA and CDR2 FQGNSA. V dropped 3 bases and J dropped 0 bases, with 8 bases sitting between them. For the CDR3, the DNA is TGTGCCAGCAGCTTTGGTATGTTGAACACTGAAGCTTTCTTT. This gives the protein CASSFGMLNTEAFF.

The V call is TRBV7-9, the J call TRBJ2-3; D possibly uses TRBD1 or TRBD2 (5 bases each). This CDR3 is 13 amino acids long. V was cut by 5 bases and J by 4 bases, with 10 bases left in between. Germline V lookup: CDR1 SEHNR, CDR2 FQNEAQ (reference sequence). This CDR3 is CASSDGTSDTQYF. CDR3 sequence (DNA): TGTGCCAGCAGCGACGGGACCTCAGATACGCAGTATTTT.

This CDR3 reads CASSPVTNRGNTGELFF. CDR3 sequence (DNA): TGTGCCAGCTCACCAGTAACAAACCGGGGGAACACCGGGGAGCTGTTTTTT. The V and J genes are TRBV18 and TRBJ2-2; possibly TRBD2 for D (5 bases). Germline values: CDR1 KGHSH, CDR2 LQKENI. Deletions cut 2 bases from V and 1 base from J, with 14 bases between. CDR3 length: 17 amino acids.

The CDR3 region has the DNA TGTGCCAGTAGTATAGCAGCGAGCTCCTACGAGCAGTACTTC. Amino acid sequence: CASSIAASSYEQYF. The J gene is TRBJ2-7, the V gene TRBV19; D is unclear. Per germline, CDR1 LNHDA and CDR2 SQIVND (reference sequence). The CDR3 has 14 amino acids. Deletions cut 1 base from V and 0 bases from J, with 7 bases between.

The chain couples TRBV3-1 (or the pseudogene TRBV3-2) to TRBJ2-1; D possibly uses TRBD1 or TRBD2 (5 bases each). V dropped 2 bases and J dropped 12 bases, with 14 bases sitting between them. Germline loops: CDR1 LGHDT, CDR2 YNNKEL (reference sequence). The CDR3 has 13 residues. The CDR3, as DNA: TGTGCCAGCAGCCAACGGGGCCCGGCAGTGCAGTTCTTC. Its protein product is CASSQRGPAVQFF.

CDR3 DNA: TGTGCCAGCAGTGCGACCGGGACAGGGCGGGATCAGCCCCAGCATTTT. This translates into CASSATGTGRDQPQHF. The chain joins TRBV28 to TRBJ1-5; 9 nucleotides align to TRBD1. Per the germline V gene, CDR1 is MDHEN and CDR2 is SYDVKM. This CDR3 has 16 residues. With 5 bases clipped from V and 5 bases from J, the junction kept 10 bases outside the gene matches.

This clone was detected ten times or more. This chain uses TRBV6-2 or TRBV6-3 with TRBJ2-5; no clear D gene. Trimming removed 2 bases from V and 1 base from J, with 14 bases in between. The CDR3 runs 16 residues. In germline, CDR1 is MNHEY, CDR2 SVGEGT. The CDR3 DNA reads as TGTGCCAGCAGTTACACAAGAAGACGGCGCCAAGAGACCCAGTACTTC. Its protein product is CASSYTRRRRQETQYF.

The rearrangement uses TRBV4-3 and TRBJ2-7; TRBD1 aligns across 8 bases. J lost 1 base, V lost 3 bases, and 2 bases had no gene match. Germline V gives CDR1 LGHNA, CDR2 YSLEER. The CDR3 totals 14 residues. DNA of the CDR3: TGCGCCAGCAGCCACGACAGGGGTTCCTACGAGCAGTACTTC. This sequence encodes CASSHDRGSYEQYF.